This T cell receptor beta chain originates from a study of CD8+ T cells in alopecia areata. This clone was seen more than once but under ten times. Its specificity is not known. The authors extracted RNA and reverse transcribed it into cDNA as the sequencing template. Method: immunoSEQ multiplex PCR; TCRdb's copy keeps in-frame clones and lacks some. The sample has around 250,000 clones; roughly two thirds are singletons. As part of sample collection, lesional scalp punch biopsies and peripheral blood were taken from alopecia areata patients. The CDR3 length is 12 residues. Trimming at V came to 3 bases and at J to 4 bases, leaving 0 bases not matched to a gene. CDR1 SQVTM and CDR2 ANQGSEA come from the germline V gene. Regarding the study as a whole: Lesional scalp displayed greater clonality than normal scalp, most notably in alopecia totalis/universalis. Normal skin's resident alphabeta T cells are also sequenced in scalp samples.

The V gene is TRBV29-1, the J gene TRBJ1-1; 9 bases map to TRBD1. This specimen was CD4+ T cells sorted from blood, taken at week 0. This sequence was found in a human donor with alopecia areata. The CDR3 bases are TGCAGCGTTGAGGGACAGGGCACTGAAGCTTTCTTT. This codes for CSVEGQGTEAFF.